The sequence of this TCR beta chain was determined in a study of CD8 T cells in Susac syndrome. CDR3 size: 13 residues. V lost 4 bases, J lost 7 bases, and 12 bases lay in between. Germline CDR1 LGHDT, CDR2 YNNKEL (reference sequence). Random-hexamer reverse transcription was applied to about 0.5 to 1 ug RNA. Amplification of TCR beta CDR3 used immunoSEQ multiplex PCR across 54 Vbeta and 13 Jbeta. TCRdb processed the immunoSEQ multiplex PCR reads anew with MiXCR; each CDR3 protein has one entry. Of some 200,000 distinct CDR3 sequences in the sample, nearly 95% were seen once. The T cells that were sequenced for TCR beta were CD8+ and CD4+ cells from blood. The multiple sclerosis control group was made up of treatment-naive patients with stable or active relapsing-remitting disease. While CD8+ and CD4+ T cells were isolated negatively, TEMRA cells were enriched by FACS.

The sequence was collected from a human donor with multiple sclerosis. V is TRBV3-1 and J is TRBJ2-3; possibly TRBD1 for D (5 bases). Sequences were obtained from CD4+ T cells from PBMCs. CDR3 sequence: CASSPSQGNTQYF. Here the CDR3 DNA reads TGTGCCAGCAGCCCAAGCCAGGGTAATACGCAGTATTTT.